Described below is a single TCR beta chain sequence and its context. Its matching antigen is unknown. Different DNA sequences within this sample yield the same CDR3. In the study's own analysis: ImmunoSEQ sequences covered only the junction and lacked quality scores; filtering therefore differed. Assay: immunoSEQ multiplex PCR; the TCRdb copy retains only in-frame clones and omits some. From that table come the V and J calls and clone size; the DNA was used to work out D and trimming. This sample has 2.5 million or so clones, with approximately 92% found just once. V lost 6 bases to trimming and J lost 4 bases, with 16 bases between them. CDR1 KGHSH and CDR2 LQKENI come from the germline V gene. The length of the CDR3 is 14 residues. This entry belongs to a study of shared clonotypes between healthy human individuals. Study summary: In total, the donors were a couple of women and a few men aged 18 to 49.

Broader study findings: In several donors, around 5% of naive CD4 clonotypes appeared in common. Larger estimated richness was generally recorded for naive subsets relative to memory subsets.

The TCR sequence derives from a man between 18 and 29 years old in good health. This chain connects TRBV18 to TRBJ2-7, with D perhaps assigned TRBD1 or TRBD2 (5 bases each). Sequencing was carried out using naive CD4+ T cells sorted from blood. The subset is: CD45RA+ positively selected. The CDR3 nucleotides are TGTGCCAGCTCCCCCCGGGGACGGGTTTACGAGCAGTACTTC. Translated, it gives CASSPRGRVYEQYF.